The clone carrying this T cell receptor (beta chain) is medium-sized by share. The antigen is not known. TCRdb independently ran MiXCR on the multiplex PCR reads; one entry per CDR3 protein. This sample has over 10,000 distinct CDR3 sequences, with roughly 60% found just once. These data originate in a study of breast tumors, draining lymph nodes, adjacent tissues. Notes on the study in general: Data fit most tumor T cells coming from lymph node, expanding in tumor. Luminal-like breast cancer showed significantly greater tumor-nontumor repertoire similarity than basal-like breast cancer did. Tumor repertoires ranked between lymph nodes and nontumor tissue in diversity, with V and J gene preferences.

This clonotype was sampled from a female donor with breast cancer. Some clones in this sample may be carry-over from other donors' samples. Sequencing was done on a sample of tumor-adjacent breast tissue.

The CDR3 bases are TGTGCCAGCAGGCAAGACAGGGGACCCTACGAGCAGTACTTC. Encoded protein: CASRQDRGPYEQYF. The rearrangement joins TRBV6-1 to TRBJ2-7; 8 positions agree with TRBD1. The germline V gene has CDR1 MNHNS and CDR2 SASEGT. With V trimmed by 6 bases and J by 2 bases, 6 bases remained unmatched. This CDR3 spans 14 amino acids.